This T cell receptor (beta chain) stems from a study of T cell changes during pregnancy in multiple sclerosis. Profiled with immunoSEQ multiplex PCR; TCRdb holds only in-frame clones, not every one. The sample contains 45,000 to 65,000 clones, roughly 94% of which appear only once. The source of this sequence is a female donor with multiple sclerosis, enrolled in a pregnancy study. Sequencing was performed on CD8+ T cells from peripheral blood mononuclear cells, taken in the third trimester of pregnancy.

As DNA, the CDR3 is TGTGCCAGCAGCTATACCGGGACAGGGAACACTGAAGCTTTCTTT. This encodes CASSYTGTGNTEAFF. The V call is TRBV7-9, the J call TRBJ1-1; 8 nucleotides line up with TRBD1. V shed 4 bases, J shed 1 base, and the junction held 5 bases outside the gene matches. The CDR3 runs to 15 residues. The germline V gene has CDR1 SEHNR and CDR2 FQNEAQ (reference sequence). Full variable domain (remainder filled in from reference TRBV7-9 and TRBJ1-1): DTGVSQNPRHKITKRGQNVTFRCDPISEHNRLYWYRQTLGQGPEFLTYFQNEAQLEKSRLLSDRFSAERPKGSFSTLEIQRTEQGDSAMYLCASSYTGTGNTEAFFGQGTRLTVV.